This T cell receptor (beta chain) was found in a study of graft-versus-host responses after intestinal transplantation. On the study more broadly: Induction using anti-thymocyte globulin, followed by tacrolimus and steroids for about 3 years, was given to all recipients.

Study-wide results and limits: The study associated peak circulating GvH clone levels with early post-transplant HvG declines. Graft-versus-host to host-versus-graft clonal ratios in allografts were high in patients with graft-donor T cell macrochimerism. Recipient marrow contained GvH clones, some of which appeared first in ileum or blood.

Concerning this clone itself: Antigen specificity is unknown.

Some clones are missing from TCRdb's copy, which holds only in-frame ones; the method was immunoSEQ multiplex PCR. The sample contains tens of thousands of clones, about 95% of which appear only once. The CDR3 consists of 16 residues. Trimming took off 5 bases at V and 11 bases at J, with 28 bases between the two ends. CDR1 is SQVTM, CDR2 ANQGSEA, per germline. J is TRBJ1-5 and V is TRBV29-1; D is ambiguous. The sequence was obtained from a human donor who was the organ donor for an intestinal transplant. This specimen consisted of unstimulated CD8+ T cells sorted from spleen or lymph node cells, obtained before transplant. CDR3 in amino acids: CSVLMATGASTTTQHF. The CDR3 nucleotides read TGCAGCGTTCTCATGGCCACCGGAGCATCAACCACAACCCAGCATTTT.